This is a list of T cell receptor beta chains from one sample in a study of HIV-infected patients and healthy controls. TCRdb itself ran the 5' RACE reads through MiXCR, one entry per CDR3 protein. The profile shows approximately 15,000 distinct CDR3 sequences, roughly 12% of them singletons. The starting material was blood, obtained during antiretroviral therapy. These receptors all stem from an adult with HIV infection. The donor label of this sample is uncertain. Both conserved end residues are trimmed from each CDR3.

V gene,J gene,CDR3 protein
TRBV25-1,TRBJ1-2,ASSGGETGLRYGYT
TRBV19,TRBJ2-7,ASDLTGKDRY
TRBV20-1,TRBJ2-3,SARSGVTSTDTQY
TRBV6-5,TRBJ2-3,ASRTSTDTQY
TRBV5-6,TRBJ2-2,ASSLSGELF
TRBV5-4,TRBJ2-7,ASSRDTGYEQY
TRBV7-3,TRBJ2-3,ASSLGLAGGPEPTDTQY
TRBV20-1,TRBJ2-6,SATTGSGANVLT
TRBV29-1,TRBJ1-1,SSTGPNTEAF
TRBV19,TRBJ2-2,ASSMAGLAGWAGELF
TRBV20-1,TRBJ2-7,SAEDRAVDEQY
TRBV20-1,TRBJ1-2,SASGSNYGYT
TRBV28,TRBJ2-1,ASSRTRMGRLF
TRBV27,TRBJ1-1,ASSLMGGTEAF
TRBV20-1,TRBJ1-5,SATGGGGQPQH
TRBV15,TRBJ2-3,ATSRDPPGQGADTQY
TRBV30,TRBJ1-2,ASRRDRPYGYT
TRBV13,TRBJ2-4,ASSAPTGVAKNIQY
TRBV7-9,TRBJ2-7,ASSLVYQGGKGVEQY
TRBV29-1,TRBJ2-1,SVGPGYNEQF
TRBV27,TRBJ2-3,ASSYGRSPDTQY
TRBV29-1,TRBJ2-2,SVGAGGPTGELF
TRBV24-1,TRBJ2-1,ATSVAGSDNEQF
TRBV5-1,TRBJ2-7,ASSNRYEQY
TRBV28,TRBJ2-1,ASSLGRTSGRSTYNEQF
TRBV18,TRBJ2-7,ASSPPGNPYEQY
TRBV7-8,TRBJ2-2,ASSPRDSRDTGELF
TRBV12-3/TRBV12-4,TRBJ2-2,ASSSVGELF
TRBV11-2,TRBJ2-1,ASSPRLGAYNEQF
TRBV7-9,TRBJ1-1,ASSFGREAEAF
TRBV7-9,TRBJ1-2,ASSSGGGDYGYT
TRBV7-3,TRBJ2-1,ASSLGLAGTYEQF
TRBV5-6,TRBJ1-5,ASSSLGEADSNQPQH
TRBV10-3,TRBJ2-3,AISDQGSSTDTQY
TRBV28,TRBJ1-5,ASSLTGAQPQH
TRBV6-6,TRBJ1-5,ASRMQGDNNQPQH
TRBV20-1,TRBJ2-3,SAIYTPSGSVGDTQY
TRBV5-6,TRBJ2-5,ASSPGTSGGQETQY
TRBV10-3,TRBJ2-2,AISSGAGELF
TRBV5-1,TRBJ1-1,ASSLLGTLNTEAF
TRBV12-3/TRBV12-4,TRBJ2-1,ASSLSGPNEQF
TRBV4-2,TRBJ2-5,ASSPLNKPDRSQETQY
TRBV7-2,TRBJ2-5,ASSLASGAQETQY
TRBV6-5,TRBJ2-2,ASSRWIQDTGELF
TRBV19,TRBJ1-5,ASSTGSGHQPQH
TRBV3-1,TRBJ2-3,ASSQDEEIGTDTQY
TRBV7-9,TRBJ1-5,ASSSDGRGNNQPQH
TRBV1,TRBJ2-5,TSSQLPGAPGRETQY
TRBV20-1,TRBJ1-4,SAVRGQEEKLF
TRBV2,TRBJ1-5,ASSSHGVNQPQH